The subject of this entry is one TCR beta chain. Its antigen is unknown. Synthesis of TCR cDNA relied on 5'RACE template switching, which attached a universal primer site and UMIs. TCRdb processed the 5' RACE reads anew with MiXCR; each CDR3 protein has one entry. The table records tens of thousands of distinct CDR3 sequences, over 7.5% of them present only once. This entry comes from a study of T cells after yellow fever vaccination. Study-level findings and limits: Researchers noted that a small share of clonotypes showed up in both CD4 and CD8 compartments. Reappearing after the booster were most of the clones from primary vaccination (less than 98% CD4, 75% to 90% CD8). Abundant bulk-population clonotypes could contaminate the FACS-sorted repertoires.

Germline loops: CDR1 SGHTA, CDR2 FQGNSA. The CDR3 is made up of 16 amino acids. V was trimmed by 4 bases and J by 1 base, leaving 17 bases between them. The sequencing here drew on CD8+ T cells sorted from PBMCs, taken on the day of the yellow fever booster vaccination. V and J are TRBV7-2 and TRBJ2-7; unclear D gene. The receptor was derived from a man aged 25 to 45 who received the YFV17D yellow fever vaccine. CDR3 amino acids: CASSYTGSRGSYEQYF. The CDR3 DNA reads TGTGCCAGCAGCTATACCGGGTCCCGAGGTTCCTACGAGCAGTACTTC.